The present TCR beta chain was sequenced within a study of siplizumab effects on memory and regulatory T cells. The CDR3 runs to 15 residues. The V and J ends lost 3 bases and 2 bases respectively, with 13 bases between them. The germline V gene has CDR1 SGHDN and CDR2 FVKESK. Sequenced by immunoSEQ multiplex PCR; TCRdb stores in-frame clones only, minus some. The sample yields some 100,000 clones, 75% to 95% seen once. This clonotype was obtained from a human donor in good health. Some clones in this sample may be carry-over from other donors' samples. Sequencing input: CD4+ T cells sorted from blood. The chain has TRBV14 and TRBJ1-2, with D possibly matching TRBD1 (6 bases). The CDR3 bases are TGTGCCAGCAGCCACTCAGGACAGAGCAACTATGGCTACACCTTC. The encoded protein is CASSHSGQSNYGYTF.